This T cell receptor (beta chain) was captured by sequencing in a study of OX40 agonist ivuxolimab in advanced cancers. Study in general: Dose-escalation patients had hepatocellular carcinoma, melanoma, renal cell or head and neck cancer. Overall study results and limits: Some of the lowest clonal expansion was seen in partial responders at 0.1-3.0 mg/kg. CD4+ and CD8+ blood T cells expanded clonally by week 6 at 0.1 to 3.0 mg/kg.

TCRdb's table, derived via immunoSEQ multiplex PCR, lists solely in-frame clones and lacks some. The sample has tens of thousands of clones, about 90% seen once. A word on this clone: What it binds is not known.

With baseline, cycle 4 day 1, and cycle 7 day 1 as timepoints, blood was sampled. Germline V gives CDR1 SGHTS, CDR2 YDEGEE. The CDR3 is made up of 17 amino acids. V gave up 0 bases and J gave up 5 bases; unmatched junction bases: 12. This clonotype originated in an adult with an advanced solid tumor such as melanoma, head and neck, liver or kidney cancer. Specimen: CD4+ or CD8+ T cells sorted from blood, collected in a trial of the OX40 agonist ivuxolimab. The chain is built from TRBV5-8 and TRBJ1-1, with 8 nucleotides matching TRBD1. CDR3 coding DNA: TGTGCCAGCAGCTTGGGGTTAGGGACAGGCCGTATGACTGAAGCTTTCTTT. Its protein product is CASSLGLGTGRMTEAFF.